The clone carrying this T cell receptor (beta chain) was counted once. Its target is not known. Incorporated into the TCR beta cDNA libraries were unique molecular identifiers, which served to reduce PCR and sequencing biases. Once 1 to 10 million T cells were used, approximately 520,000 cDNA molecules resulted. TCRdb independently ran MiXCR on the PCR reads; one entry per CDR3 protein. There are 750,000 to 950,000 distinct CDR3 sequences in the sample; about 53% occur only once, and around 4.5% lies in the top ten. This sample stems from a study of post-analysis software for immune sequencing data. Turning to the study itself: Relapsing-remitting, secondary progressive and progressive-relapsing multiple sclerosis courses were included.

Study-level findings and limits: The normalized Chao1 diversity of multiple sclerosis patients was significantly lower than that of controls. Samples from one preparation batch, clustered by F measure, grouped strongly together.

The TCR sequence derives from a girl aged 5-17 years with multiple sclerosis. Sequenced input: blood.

Here the CDR3 reads CAWSGLAGGSSYNEQFF. The CDR3 DNA is TGTGCCTGGAGCGGACTAGCGGGAGGTAGCTCCTACAATGAGCAGTTCTTC. V and J are TRBV30 and TRBJ2-1; TRBD2 matches 14 bases. The germline V gene has CDR1 GTSNPN and CDR2 SVGIG (reference sequence). V gave up 3 bases and J gave up 0 bases; unmatched junction bases: 4. The CDR3 is 17 amino acids.